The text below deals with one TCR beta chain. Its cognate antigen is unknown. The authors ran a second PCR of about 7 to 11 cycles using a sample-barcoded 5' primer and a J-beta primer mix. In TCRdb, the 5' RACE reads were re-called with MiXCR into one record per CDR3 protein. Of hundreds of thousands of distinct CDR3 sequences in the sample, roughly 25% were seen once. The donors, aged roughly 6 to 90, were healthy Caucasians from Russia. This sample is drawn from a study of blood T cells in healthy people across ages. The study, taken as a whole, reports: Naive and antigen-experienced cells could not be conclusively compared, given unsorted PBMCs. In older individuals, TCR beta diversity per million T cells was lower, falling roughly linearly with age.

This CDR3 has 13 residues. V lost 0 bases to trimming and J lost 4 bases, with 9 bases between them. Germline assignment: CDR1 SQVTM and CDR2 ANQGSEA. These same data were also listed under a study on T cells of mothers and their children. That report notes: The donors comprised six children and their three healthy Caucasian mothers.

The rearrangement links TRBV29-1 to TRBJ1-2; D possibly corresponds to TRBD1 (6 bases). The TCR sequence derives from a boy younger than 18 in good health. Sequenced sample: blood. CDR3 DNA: TGCAGCGTTGAAGAAGCAGGGGCCTATGGCTACACCTTC. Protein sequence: CSVEEAGAYGYTF.